Following are 25 T cell receptor beta chains from one sample sequenced in a study of T cell clones after liver transplantation. Assay: immunoSEQ multiplex PCR; the TCRdb copy retains only in-frame clones and omits some. This sample carries under 60,000 clones, 60% to 80% of them seen once, and the ten largest clones take over 8%. Sequences were derived from CD4+ T cells from blood, sampled at the 22-month timepoint. The source is a human patient who received a liver transplant. Some of the T cells might come from the graft donor.

The chain combines TRBV7-8 with TRBJ1-4; D ambiguous. CDR1 and CDR2 (germline): SGHVS, FQNEAQ. V dropped 5 bases and J dropped 4 bases, with 14 bases sitting between them. The length of the CDR3 is 15 residues. The DNA for the CDR3 is TGTGCCAGCAGCGCCCAAAGTAACCTTAATGAAAAACTGTTTTTT. Translating it yields CASSAQSNLNEKLFF.

The V gene is TRBV5-4, the J gene TRBJ2-1; D unresolved. V lost 5 bases, J lost 7 bases, and 10 bases lay in between. The CDR3 has 12 residues. Germline V gene sequence: CDR1 SGHNT, CDR2 YYREEE (reference sequence). The CDR3 nucleotides are TGTGCCAGCAGATCCGACGGGAATGAGCAGTTCTTC. It codes for CASRSDGNEQFF.

This sequence joins TRBV2 and TRBJ1-6; D might be TRBD1 (5 bases). CDR1 and CDR2 from the germline V gene are SNHLY and FYNNEI. The CDR3 contains 13 residues. Trimming removed 7 bases from V and 6 bases from J, with 10 bases in between. The CDR3 loop is CASKRDLNSPLHF. DNA for the CDR3: TGTGCCAGCAAAAGGGACCTTAATTCACCCCTCCACTTT.

CDR3 protein: CASSLGQGGNYEQYF. Here the CDR3 DNA reads TGTGCCAGCAGCTTAGGGCAGGGGGGTAACTACGAGCAGTACTTC. The rearrangement joins TRBV13 to TRBJ2-7, with a weak D call TRBD1 (7 bases). V was trimmed by 0 bases and J by 3 bases, leaving 12 bases between them. The germline V gene has CDR1 PRHDT and CDR2 FYEKMQ (reference sequence). The CDR3 sequence is 15 residues long.

CDR3 region: CASSSTGAAAFF. In DNA form, the CDR3 reads TGTGCCAGCAGCTCTACAGGGGCGGCAGCTTTCTTT. The gene calls are TRBV7-2 and TRBJ1-1, with 7 nucleotides matching TRBD1. V was pared by 4 bases and J by 10 bases, with 6 bases of the junction left unmatched. Germline V gene sequence: CDR1 SGHTA, CDR2 FQGNSA. The CDR3 runs to 12 residues.

The chain recombines TRBV28 with TRBJ2-3; 7 bases agree with TRBD1. V lost 3 bases to trimming and J lost 2 bases; unmatched junction nucleotides: 8. In germline, CDR1 is MDHEN, CDR2 SYDVKM. The CDR3 runs to 16 residues. The CDR3 protein is CASSLTIDRDTDTQYF. In nucleotides, the CDR3 is TGTGCCAGCAGTTTGACAATCGACAGGGACACAGATACGCAGTATTTT.

This clone was seen many times. The chain employs TRBV2 and TRBJ2-7; D unclear. Germline assignment: CDR1 SNHLY and CDR2 FYNNEI. Between the trimmed V and J ends, which lost 8 bases and 2 bases, there was a span of 16 bases. The CDR3 has 14 residues. The CDR3 loop is CASLRAPRTYEQYF. CDR3 nucleotide sequence: TGTGCCAGCCTCCGGGCCCCCAGGACCTACGAGCAGTACTTC. The full variable domain, its missing parts supplied by reference TRBV2 and TRBJ2-7, is EPEVTQTPSHQVTQMGQEVILRCVPISNHLYFYWYRQILGQKVEFLVSFYNNEISEKSEIFDDQFSVERPDGSNFTLKIRSTKLEDSAMYFCASLRAPRTYEQYFGPGTRLTVT.

CDR3 sequence (DNA): TGTGCCAGCAGTTACGGGCAGGCCAACTATGGCTACACCTTC. It translates to CASSYGQANYGYTF. The chain carries TRBV6-5 and TRBJ1-2, with no clear D. Germline V gene sequence: CDR1 MNHEY, CDR2 SVGAGI. Trimming left V 2 bases short and J 2 bases short, with 9 bases between. The CDR3 spans 14 residues.

The chain has TRBV29-1 and TRBJ2-6; the D is unclear. In germline, CDR1 is SQVTM, CDR2 ANQGSEA. Trimming stripped 5 bases from V and 0 bases from J, with 5 bases between. This CDR3 comprises 13 residues. The CDR3 protein is CSVYSSGANVLTF. CDR3 DNA sequence: TGCAGCGTTTACAGCTCTGGGGCCAACGTCCTGACTTTC.

The rearrangement uses TRBV11-3 and TRBJ2-2, with 8 bases that match TRBD1. The CDR3 runs to 18 residues. With 0 bases clipped from V and 5 bases from J, the junction kept 11 bases outside the gene matches. Germline CDR1 reads SGHNT; CDR2 reads YENEEA. This chain's CDR3 is CASSLDNSAGGRTGELFF. CDR3 in DNA: TGTGCCAGCAGCTTAGATAATTCAGCAGGGGGCAGGACCGGGGAGCTGTTTTTT.

The J gene is TRBJ1-2, the V gene TRBV28; TRBD1 matches 8 bases. V trimming: 2 bases; J trimming: 7 bases; junction bases outside the gene matches: 6. The length of the CDR3 is 14 residues. CDR1 is MDHEN, CDR2 SYDVKM, per germline. CDR3 nucleotide sequence: TGTGCCAGCAGTTTAGCGGACAGGGTTCCTGGCTACACCTTC. Its protein product is CASSLADRVPGYTF.

The genes are TRBV29-1 and TRBJ2-6, with TRBD2 matching over 7 bases. The CDR3 runs 14 residues. Trimming cost V 0 bases and J 9 bases; bases outside gene matches: 5. Germline-derived CDR1 and CDR2 are SQVTM and ANQGSEA. The chain's CDR3 is CSVEESAGVNVLTF. DNA of the CDR3: TGCAGCGTTGAAGAGAGCGCGGGAGTCAACGTCCTGACTTTC.

This rearrangement joins TRBV11-2 to TRBJ2-7; 11 nucleotides line up with TRBD2. Germline V gene lookup returns CDR1 SGHAT and CDR2 FQNNGV. This CDR3 is 17 amino acids long. Trimming removed 1 base from V and 0 bases from J; junction bases left unmatched: 5. The CDR3 spells CASSLGGLAAVSYEQYF. The CDR3 DNA follows: TGTGCCAGCAGCTTAGGGGGACTAGCGGCGGTCTCCTACGAGCAGTACTTC.

Regarding this clone: Just one base apart from a much larger clone, this may be a read error. V usage is TRBV27 and J usage is TRBJ2-3; D gene uncertain. CDR3 length: 12 amino acids. V dropped 6 bases and J dropped 0 bases, with 4 bases sitting between them. Per germline, CDR1 MNHEY and CDR2 SMNVEV (reference sequence). The CDR3 coding sequence is TGTGCCAGCAGACAGAGCACAGATACGCAGTATTTT. Translated, it gives CASRQSTDTQYF.

V usage is TRBV6-5 and J usage is TRBJ2-7; tentative D call: TRBD2 (7 bases). Between the trimmed V and J ends, which lost 5 bases and 4 bases, there was a span of 15 bases. The CDR3 is 14 residues long. Germline V gives CDR1 MNHEY, CDR2 SVGAGI. The CDR3 nucleotides read TGTGCCAGCAGTGAAGGGGGGGGCCGGTACGAGCAGTACTTC. It specifies CASSEGGGRYEQYF.

Only one count was recorded for this clone. The chain couples TRBV30 to TRBJ2-3; no clear D. CDR1 is GTSNPN, CDR2 SVGIG, per germline (reference sequence). This CDR3 spans 15 amino acids. With 3 bases removed from V and 4 bases from J, the gap between germline ends came to 17 bases. In nucleotides, the CDR3 is TGTGCCTGGAGCCCCACCTCAGGCACCCCAGATACGCAGTATTTT. Amino acid sequence: CAWSPTSGTPDTQYF.

The V call is TRBV6-1, the J call TRBJ1-5; D perhaps matches TRBD1 (5 bases). This CDR3 spans 13 amino acids. Germline assignment: CDR1 MNHNS and CDR2 SASEGT. Trimming removed 4 bases from V and 3 bases from J, with 7 bases in between. Written as DNA, the CDR3 is TGTGCCAGCAGTGGGACAAACAATCAGCCCCAGCATTTT. Amino acid sequence: CASSGTNNQPQHF.

The chain has TRBV19 and TRBJ2-2; 11 bases fit TRBD1. The CDR3 is made up of 14 amino acids. Trimming removed 10 bases from V and 7 bases from J; junction bases left unmatched: 8. CDR1 is LNHDA and CDR2 is SQIVND in the germline V gene (reference sequence). DNA of the CDR3: TGTGCCACATCCGGGACAGGGGGTAACGGGGAGCTGTTTTTT. Protein product: CATSGTGGNGELFF.

V is TRBV19 and J is TRBJ2-3; D is perhaps TRBD1 or TRBD2 (6 bases each). This CDR3 has 15 amino acids. Germline V gene lookup returns CDR1 LNHDA and CDR2 SQIVND (reference sequence). V gave up 5 bases and J gave up 3 bases, with 15 bases separating them. The CDR3 protein is CASSLGGTGTDTQYF. In DNA, the CDR3 is TGTGCCAGTAGTCTCGGGGGCACTGGGACAGATACGCAGTATTTT.

The chain is built from TRBV9 and TRBJ1-1, with a weak D call TRBD1 (5 bases). Between the trimmed V and J ends, which lost 0 bases and 4 bases, there was a span of 10 bases. This CDR3 comprises 14 residues. In germline, CDR1 is SGDLS, CDR2 YYNGEE. CDR3: CASSVAAGVTEAFF. CDR3 nucleotides: TGTGCCAGCAGCGTAGCCGCGGGGGTCACTGAAGCTTTCTTT.

V gene TRBV7-2 combines with J gene TRBJ1-2; no clear D. Trimming removed 1 base at V and 3 bases at J, with 6 bases between. Germline assignment: CDR1 SGHTA and CDR2 FQGNSA. CDR3 size: 13 residues. The CDR3, as DNA: TGTGCCAGCAGCTTAGTATTAGACTATGGCTACACCTTC. Translation gives CASSLVLDYGYTF.

This clone appeared a few times. This sequence joins TRBV18 and TRBJ2-7; 10 nucleotides match TRBD2. This CDR3 has 15 residues. Germline CDR1 reads KGHSH; CDR2 reads LQKENI. After removal of 5 bases from V and 0 bases from J, the junction contained 4 bases not matched to a gene. Here the CDR3 reads CASSSLAGDSYEQYF. The CDR3 DNA sequence: TGTGCCAGCTCAAGTCTAGCGGGGGACTCCTACGAGCAGTACTTC. The whole variable domain, filled in from reference TRBV18 and TRBJ2-7, reads NAGVMQNPRHLVRRRGQEARLRCSPMKGHSHVYWYRQLPEEGLKFMVYLQKENIIDESGMPKERFSAEFPKEGPSILRIQQVVRGDSAAYFCASSSLAGDSYEQYFGPGTRLTVT.

This chain uses TRBV7-8 with TRBJ1-2, with D perhaps matching TRBD1 (5 bases). The V gene lost 3 bases and the J gene lost 7 bases, with 15 bases spanning the gap. CDR3 length: 14 residues. The germline V gene encodes CDR1 SGHVS and CDR2 FQNEAQ. The CDR3 protein is CASSFGEGWSGYTF. CDR3 DNA: TGTGCCAGCAGCTTCGGGGAGGGGTGGAGTGGCTACACCTTC.

This clone was observed a handful of times. The chain has TRBV11-1 and TRBJ1-6; D ambiguous. Trimming removed 5 bases from V and 13 bases from J, with 12 bases in between. Germline V gene lookup returns CDR1 SGHAT and CDR2 FQDESV (reference sequence). The CDR3 sequence is 12 residues long. CDR3 amino acids: CASSASGPPLHF. The CDR3 DNA sequence: TGTGCCAGCAGCGCCTCAGGTCCGCCCCTCCACTTT.

This chain links TRBV15 with TRBJ2-3; TRBD2 matches at 8 bases. The CDR3 consists of 16 residues. Per germline, CDR1 LNHNV and CDR2 YYDKDF (reference sequence). V dropped 1 base and J dropped 5; count of bases not matched to a gene: 8. The CDR3 coding sequence is TGTGCCACCAGCAGAGTAGCGGGGCCGGGGGGAGATACGCAGTATTTT. Translated, it gives CATSRVAGPGGDTQYF. The full variable domain, its missing parts supplied by reference TRBV15 and TRBJ2-3, is DAMVIQNPRYQVTQFGKPVTLSCSQTLNHNVMYWYQQKSSQAPKLLFHYYDKDFNNEADTPDNFQSRRPNTSFCFLDIRSPGLGDTAMYLCATSRVAGPGGDTQYFGPGTRLTVL.